These 16 T cell receptor beta chains originate from one sample sequenced in a study of T-cell reconstitution after alpha-beta-depleted transplantation in children. Preparing the TCRbeta library involved the use of unique molecular identifiers. TCRdb re-analysed the PCR reads in MiXCR, keeping a single row per CDR3 protein. The sample consists of 200,000 to 250,000 distinct CDR3 sequences, 9.5% to 15% of them appearing once. Material: PBMCs from the stem cell graft donor, obtained from the stem cell graft. The receptor set was obtained from a human donor who donated a stem cell graft to a child with acute lymphoblastic leukemia.

This clonotype has at least ten counts. The chain links TRBV29-1 to TRBJ1-5, with 7 bases fitting TRBD1. This CDR3 contains 14 residues. V lost 5 bases to trimming and J lost 6 bases; unmatched junction nucleotides: 10. Germline values: CDR1 SQVTM, CDR2 ANQGSEA. CDR3 in amino acids: CSVQQGSGGQPQHF. For the CDR3, the DNA is TGCAGCGTTCAACAGGGGTCGGGAGGTCAGCCCCAGCATTTT. Filled out from reference TRBV29-1 and TRBJ1-5, the complete variable domain reads SAVISQKPSRDICQRGTSLTIQCQVDSQVTMMFWYRQQPGQSLTLIATANQGSEATYESGFVIDKFPISRPNLTFSTLTVSNMSPEDSSIYLCSVQQGSGGQPQHFGDGTRLSIL.

Many counts were recorded for this clonotype. The rearrangement links TRBV4-2 to TRBJ2-2; unclear D gene. The CDR3 totals 14 residues. The germline V and J ends were trimmed by 5 bases and 1 base, with 8 bases remaining between them. Germline CDR1 reads LGHNA; CDR2 reads YNFKEQ. The CDR3 here is CASSSQENTGELFF. For the CDR3, the DNA is TGTGCCAGCAGCAGCCAGGAGAACACCGGGGAGCTGTTTTTT.

This clonotype was detected ten times or more. The rearrangement links TRBV12-3 or TRBV12-4 to TRBJ2-5, with D possibly being TRBD2 (5 bases). This CDR3 region has 13 residues. The germline V and J ends were trimmed by 10 bases and 2 bases, with 14 bases remaining between them. CDR3 in amino acids: CATQFGKQETQYF. The CDR3 DNA reads as TGTGCCACCCAGTTCGGGAAACAAGAGACCCAGTACTTC.

This clonotype has at least ten counts. V usage is TRBV7-9 and J usage is TRBJ1-2; D ambiguous. This CDR3 comprises 14 residues. The V end lost 1 base, the J end lost 8 bases, and 14 bases lay between the germline ends. In germline, CDR1 is SEHNR, CDR2 FQNEAQ (reference sequence). The CDR3: CASSLVMSGVGYTF. CDR3 coding DNA: TGTGCCAGCAGCTTAGTAATGTCCGGGGTCGGCTACACCTTC.

This clonotype has ten or more counts. V and J are TRBV9 and TRBJ2-7; D remains unclear. The V and J ends lost 4 bases and 1 base respectively, with 15 bases between them. Germline values: CDR1 SGDLS, CDR2 YYNGEE. There are 15 residues in the CDR3. In DNA, the CDR3 is TGTGCCAGCAGCCTCTCTGCAACTGGGTCCTACGAGCAGTACTTC. This encodes CASSLSATGSYEQYF.

This clonotype was observed a few times. V is TRBV7-9 and J is TRBJ2-1; 9 bases are shared with TRBD2. The CDR3 runs to 15 residues. Germline CDR1 reads SEHNR; CDR2 reads FQNEAQ (reference sequence). After removal of 6 bases from V and 12 bases from J, the junction contained 15 bases not matched to a gene. CDR3: CASRSGAGGPGRQFF. The CDR3 DNA is TGTGCCAGCAGGTCCGGGGCGGGAGGGCCGGGGAGGCAGTTCTTC.

This clonotype was seen at least ten times. The chain joins TRBV12-3 or TRBV12-4 to TRBJ1-5; 7 nucleotides align to TRBD1. After removal of 0 bases from V and 3 bases from J, the junction contained 8 bases not matched to a gene. The CDR3 runs 17 residues. CDR3: CASSLAITGALNQPQHF. The DNA of the CDR3 is TGTGCCAGCAGTTTAGCAATTACAGGGGCCCTCAATCAGCCCCAGCATTTT.

Ten or more counts support this clonotype. J is TRBJ2-7 and V is TRBV12-3 or TRBV12-4; 7 nucleotides agree with TRBD1. V was pared by 6 bases and J by 2 bases, with 7 bases of the junction left unmatched. The CDR3 is 14 amino acids. The CDR3 DNA reads as TGTGCCAGCAGCCCGGACAGGCCAGCCTACGAGCAGTACTTC. It codes for CASSPDRPAYEQYF.

This clonotype was counted ten times or more. J is TRBJ1-2 and V is TRBV15; D is unclear. This CDR3 has 16 amino acids. Trimming removed 0 bases from V and 4 bases from J, with 15 bases in between. The germline CDR1 and CDR2 sequences are LNHNV and YYDKDF (reference sequence). The CDR3, as DNA: TGTGCCACCAGCAGAGATAGGGCCTCTAGGCCCTATGGCTACACCTTC. This gives the protein CATSRDRASRPYGYTF.

This clonotype was seen at least ten times. The chain joins TRBV15 to TRBJ2-7; no clear D gene. Trimming removed 0 bases from V and 3 bases from J, with 6 bases in between. CDR1 LNHNV and CDR2 YYDKDF come from the germline V gene (reference sequence). The CDR3 sequence is 13 residues long. CDR3 region: CATSRDRRYEQYF. CDR3 in DNA: TGTGCCACCAGCAGAGATAGACGCTACGAGCAGTACTTC.

In its sample, this clonotype was seen many times. The CDR3 nucleotides are TGTGCCAGCAGTTCTAGCCCCGAGCCGGCGAGCGAGCAGTACTTC. Its protein is CASSSSPEPASEQYF. The chain has TRBV9 and TRBJ2-7, with a tentative D call TRBD2 (5 bases). V was pared by 5 bases and J by 6 bases, with 21 bases between. The CDR3 is made up of 15 amino acids. Germline CDR1 SGDLS, CDR2 YYNGEE.

This clonotype was detected many times. This chain connects TRBV10-3 to TRBJ1-1; D is possibly TRBD1 (6 bases). CDR1 and CDR2 (germline): ENHRY, SYGVKD. Deletions cut 0 bases from V and 0 bases from J, with 8 bases between. The CDR3 has 15 residues. CDR3 in amino acids: CAISESDRLNTEAFF. The CDR3 bases are TGTGCCATCAGTGAGTCGGACAGATTGAACACTGAAGCTTTCTTT.

This clonotype was counted at least ten times. CDR3 amino acids: CASSQVAGGLAEAFF. CDR3 bases: TGTGCCAGCAGTCAAGTGGCTGGGGGGCTCGCTGAAGCTTTCTTT. The chain has TRBV6-1 and TRBJ1-1, with a possible D match to TRBD1 (6 bases). The V and J ends lost 5 bases and 6 bases respectively, with 19 bases between them. This CDR3 is built from 15 residues. The germline gives CDR1 MNHNS, CDR2 SASEGT.

Ten or more counts support this clonotype. V gene TRBV7-9 combines with J gene TRBJ2-2, with a tentative D call TRBD2 (6 bases). The CDR3 sequence is 15 residues long. The V and J ends lost 5 bases and 0 bases respectively, with 10 bases between them. The germline V gene encodes CDR1 SEHNR and CDR2 FQNEAQ (reference sequence). In nucleotides, the CDR3 is TGTGCCAGCAGCCTGGGACTTACGAACACCGGGGAGCTGTTTTTT. Translation gives CASSLGLTNTGELFF.

With respect to this clonotype: Just one base apart from a much larger clone, this may be a read error. The genes are TRBV3-1 and TRBJ1-5; unclear D gene. This CDR3 has 15 amino acids. The germline V gene has CDR1 LGHDT and CDR2 YNNKEL (reference sequence). The CDR3, as DNA: TGTGCCTGCAGCCCGACGGATTTAAGCAATCAGCCCCAGCATTTT. This encodes CACSPTDLSNQPQHF.

This clonotype has only a few counts. The V gene is TRBV7-9, the J gene TRBJ2-5, with 7 bases aligning to TRBD2. From germline, CDR1 is SEHNR and CDR2 FQNEAQ (reference sequence). Trimming cost V 5 bases and J 2 bases; bases outside gene matches: 5. CDR3 length: 14 residues. The CDR3 DNA is TGTGCCAGCAGCCGGGGAGGGGCTCAAGAGACCCAGTACTTC. This translates into CASSRGGAQETQYF.